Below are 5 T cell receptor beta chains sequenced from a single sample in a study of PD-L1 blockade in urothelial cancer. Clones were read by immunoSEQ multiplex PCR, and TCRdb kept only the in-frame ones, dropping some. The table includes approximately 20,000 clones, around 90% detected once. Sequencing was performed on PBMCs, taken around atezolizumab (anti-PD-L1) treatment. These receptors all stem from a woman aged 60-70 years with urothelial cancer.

The CDR3 nucleotides are TGTGCCAGCAGCTTATTCGACAACTCCTACGAGCAGTACTTC. Translated: CASSLFDNSYEQYF. The genes are TRBV11-2 and TRBJ2-7; D call uncertain. Trimming took 2 bases from V and 0 from J, leaving 8 bases between them. The CDR3 sequence is 14 residues long. Germline V lookup: CDR1 SGHAT, CDR2 FQNNGV.

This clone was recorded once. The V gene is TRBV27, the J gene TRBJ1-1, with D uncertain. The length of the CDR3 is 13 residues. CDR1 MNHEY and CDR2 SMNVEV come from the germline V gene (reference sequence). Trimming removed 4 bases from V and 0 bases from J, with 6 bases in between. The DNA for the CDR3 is TGTGCCAGCAGTTACGGAGTGAACACTGAAGCTTTCTTT. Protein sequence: CASSYGVNTEAFF.

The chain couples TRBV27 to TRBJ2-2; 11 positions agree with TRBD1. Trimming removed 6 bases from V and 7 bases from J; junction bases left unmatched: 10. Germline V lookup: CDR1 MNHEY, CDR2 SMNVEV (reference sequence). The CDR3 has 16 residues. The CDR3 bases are TGTGCCAGCAGCCAACCCAGGACAGGGGGCGGCGGGGAGCTGTTTTTT. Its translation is CASSQPRTGGGGELFF.

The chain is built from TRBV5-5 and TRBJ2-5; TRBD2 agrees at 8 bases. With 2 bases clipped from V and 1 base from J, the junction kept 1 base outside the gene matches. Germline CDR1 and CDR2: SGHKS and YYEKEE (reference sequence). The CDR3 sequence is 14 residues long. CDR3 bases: TGTGCCAGCAGCTTCCGGGAGGGCCAAGAGACCCAGTACTTC. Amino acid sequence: CASSFREGQETQYF.

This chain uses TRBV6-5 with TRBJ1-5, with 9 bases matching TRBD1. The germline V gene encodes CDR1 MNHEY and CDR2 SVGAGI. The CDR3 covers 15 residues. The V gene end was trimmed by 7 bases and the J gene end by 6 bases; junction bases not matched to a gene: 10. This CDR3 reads CASNPGQGLGQPQHF. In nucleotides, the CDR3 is TGTGCCAGCAACCCGGGACAGGGTCTAGGTCAGCCCCAGCATTTT.